This T cell receptor beta chain was sequenced during a study of T cells after posttransplantation cyclophosphamide (dated by TCRdb to the mid-2010s). General notes on the study: T cell repertoire reconstitution was tracked by TRB sequencing after myeloablative bone marrow transplantation in which posttransplantation cyclophosphamide was used as GVHD prophylaxis. Antigen receptor sequencing covered samples from a few dozen PTCy-treated patients and fewer than 20 of their related bone marrow donors. Public TRB sequences were compared against a database of over 3,500 sequences linked to responses to pathogens, tumor antigens, self-antigens and alloantigens. Because TRA and TRB clonality correlated tightly in some 10 samples, the subsequent TCR analyses were limited to TRB only. Up to roughly 3 additional blood samples from 2 to 5.2 years after transplant were also TRB-sequenced in 3 patients, as was pretransplant blood from a handful of patients. Blood from all 34 PTCy patients with 1-year posttransplant specimens was subjected to TRB sequencing.

The paper as a whole reports these results and caveats: The TRB repertoires of T cells infiltrating skin or the GI tract showed only limited overlap with the TRB repertoires found in blood. Across 40 to 55 patients, TRB clonality was highly associated with recipient CMV seropositivity and CMV reactivation, and PTCy diversity was similar to diversity in CNI/methotrexate controls. Donor-recipient similarity was low at 1-2 months but increased during the first year, and donor CD8+ memory clones often dominated later blood repertoires.

CDR1 SGHDT and CDR2 YYEEEE were looked up in the germline V gene. Unmatched junction bases come to 6, with V trimmed by 0 bases and J by 4 bases. The CDR3 runs 16 amino acids, cysteine and phenylalanine included. Only CDR3 DNA is held: 48 bases, read in frame from base 1. The control group consisted of approximately 10 patients who received myeloablative marrow transplants with methotrexate plus a calcineurin inhibitor and who were sampled 1 year after transplant. Peripheral blood and bone marrow mononuclear cells were isolated by Ficoll-Hypaque density centrifugation and cryopreserved. A word on this clone: The specificity of this receptor is unknown. The sample holds no much larger clone one base away, and base qualities are not on file.

Genomic DNA was the input for TRB sequencing, which was run either with the immunoSEQ assay at survey resolution or with the hsTCRB kit. The authors processed their data as follows. The immunoSEQ software was used for initial read processing, and the LymphoSeq R package was used for repertoire analyses. For each TRB dataset, clonality was calculated as 1 minus normalized Shannon entropy, and the Gini coefficient was computed as well. To infer phenotypes in unsorted samples, TRB sequences from sorted subsets of the recipient or donor were mapped onto unsorted samples from the same recipient. The source is immuneACCESS, and TCRdb retained only in-frame sequences with V and J called. Part of the clones is not carried over; for the studies checked, unresolved V genes explain less than half of this, and the remainder is unexplained. That table gives V, J and clone size, and the DNA gave D and trimming. This sample lists more than 20,000 clones; approximately 88% were detected once. The biggest ten clones account for 8.2% of the sample.

The chain couples TRBV5-6 to TRBJ1-5, and 8 junction bases match TRBD1. This TCR was recovered from a female patient aged 50-65 years who received an allogeneic stem cell transplant from an unrelated donor, was CMV-positive, and had chronic GVHD only. Where a transplant has occurred, the graft donor may have supplied some of the T cells. Sequenced here: PBMCs, sampled after an allogeneic stem cell transplant with a calcineurin inhibitor and methotrexate. This receptor carries the CDR3 CASSLVGDRGNQPQHF. At the DNA level, the sequence is TGTGCCAGCAGCTTGGTAGGAGACAGGGGAAATCAGCCCCAGCATTTT.